This is a list of T cell receptor beta chains from one sample in a study of blood T cells in healthy people across ages. TCRdb recomputed calls from the 5' RACE reads with MiXCR, one row per CDR3 protein. Among 1 million to 1.2 million distinct CDR3 sequences, around two fifths were seen once, and the ten largest hold about an eighth. The sequencing sample was made of blood. These receptors were taken from a man aged 18 to 30 in good health. The CDR3 runs from the conserved cysteine through the conserved F or W. D genes are given only for firm matches. Rows give clone size only sometimes, using once, few, many, or a class for an expanded clone.

v_call: TRBV5-6
d_call: TRBD1
j_call: TRBJ2-2
clone_size: -
cdr3_nt: TGTGCCAGCAGCTTGGTCCCGACAGGGGGTATTACCGGGGAGCTGTTTTTT
cdr3_aa: CASSLVPTGGITGELFF

v_call: TRBV7-8
d_call: TRBD1
j_call: TRBJ2-1
clone_size: -
cdr3_nt: TGTGCCAGCAGCCTACGGACAGGGGCGAGCTCCTACAATGAGCAGTTCTTC
cdr3_aa: CASSLRTGASSYNEQFF

v_call: TRBV12-3/TRBV12-4
d_call: -
j_call: TRBJ1-1
clone_size: few
cdr3_nt: TGTGCCAGCAGTTTTCGAACAGTAAAACCGAACACTGAAGCTTTCTTT
cdr3_aa: CASSFRTVKPNTEAFF

v_call: TRBV12-3/TRBV12-4
d_call: TRBD1
j_call: TRBJ1-2
clone_size: -
cdr3_nt: TGTGCCAGCGGGACAGGGGCCATGTCGCGGACGACGGGCTATGGCTACACCTTC
cdr3_aa: CASGTGAMSRTTGYGYTF

v_call: TRBV12-3/TRBV12-4
d_call: -
j_call: TRBJ1-2
clone_size: -
cdr3_nt: TGTGCCAGCAGTTTGAGGGGGGGGAAGCTTAACTATGGCTACACCTTC
cdr3_aa: CASSLRGGKLNYGYTF

v_call: TRBV27
d_call: -
j_call: TRBJ2-7
clone_size: -
cdr3_nt: TGTGCCAGCAGACAGCGTAGCAATGAGCAGTACTTC
cdr3_aa: CASRQRSNEQYF

v_call: TRBV20-1
d_call: TRBD1
j_call: TRBJ2-3
clone_size: -
cdr3_nt: TGCAGTGCTAGAGGACAGGGGATACGCCCTAGCACAGATACGCAGTATTTT
cdr3_aa: CSARGQGIRPSTDTQYF

v_call: TRBV7-6
d_call: -
j_call: TRBJ2-1
clone_size: -
cdr3_nt: TGTGCCAGCAGCCTACAGGGCAATCCTGAGCGGTTCTTC
cdr3_aa: CASSLQGNPERFF

v_call: TRBV27
d_call: -
j_call: TRBJ1-2
clone_size: many
cdr3_nt: TGTGCCAGCAGTTTCAGGAGCGCCAGGGTCGGGAACTATGGCTACACCTTC
cdr3_aa: CASSFRSARVGNYGYTF

v_call: TRBV25-1
d_call: -
j_call: TRBJ2-1
clone_size: -
cdr3_nt: TGTGCCAGCAGTGGCACGGGACCCCTCAATGAGCAGTTCTTC
cdr3_aa: CASSGTGPLNEQFF

v_call: TRBV20-1
d_call: TRBD1
j_call: TRBJ2-7
clone_size: -
cdr3_nt: TGCAGTGCTAGAGAGGCAGGGGGAGTCTCCTACGAGCAGTACTTC
cdr3_aa: CSAREAGGVSYEQYF

v_call: TRBV5-1
d_call: -
j_call: TRBJ2-2
clone_size: -
cdr3_nt: TGCGCCAGCAGCATCGACAGCACGAACACCGGGGAGCTGTTTTTT
cdr3_aa: CASSIDSTNTGELFF

v_call: TRBV10-3
d_call: -
j_call: TRBJ1-2
clone_size: -
cdr3_nt: TGTGCCATTCACCGGGGGCTAGCCTCCGGAGCTAACTATGGCTACACCTTC
cdr3_aa: CAIHRGLASGANYGYTF

v_call: TRBV11-2
d_call: -
j_call: TRBJ1-1
clone_size: -
cdr3_nt: TGTGCCAGCAGCCACCCGGGGACCACTGAAGCTTTCTTT
cdr3_aa: CASSHPGTTEAFF

v_call: TRBV20-1
d_call: TRBD1
j_call: TRBJ1-1
clone_size: -
cdr3_nt: TGCAGTGCTGGGGGGACAGGGAGGGGGTTAGCTTTCTTT
cdr3_aa: CSAGGTGRGLAFF

v_call: TRBV5-5
d_call: -
j_call: TRBJ2-3
clone_size: few
cdr3_nt: TGTGCCAGCAGCTTGGCACGGGACACCACAGATACGCAGTATTTT
cdr3_aa: CASSLARDTTDTQYF

v_call: TRBV12-3/TRBV12-4
d_call: -
j_call: TRBJ1-1
clone_size: few
cdr3_nt: TGTGCCAGCGTCACGGAAGGCAGCGTGAACACTGAAGCTTTCTTT
cdr3_aa: CASVTEGSVNTEAFF

v_call: TRBV20-1
d_call: -
j_call: TRBJ2-5
clone_size: -
cdr3_nt: TGCAGTGCTAGAGTTGGAAAAGTCAGTTCCCAAGAGACCCAGTACTTC
cdr3_aa: CSARVGKVSSQETQYF

v_call: TRBV5-5
d_call: TRBD1
j_call: TRBJ1-2
clone_size: many
cdr3_nt: TGTGCCAGCAGTTTAGCGGGACAGGGGAACTATGGCTACACCTTC
cdr3_aa: CASSLAGQGNYGYTF

v_call: TRBV12-3/TRBV12-4
d_call: -
j_call: TRBJ2-1
clone_size: -
cdr3_nt: TGTGCCAGCAGCCAAGGCGTCTATGAGCAGTTCTTC
cdr3_aa: CASSQGVYEQFF

v_call: TRBV7-9
d_call: -
j_call: TRBJ1-2
clone_size: many
cdr3_nt: TGTGCCAGCAGCTTAGAGCCAGGTCGGCGCTACACCTTC
cdr3_aa: CASSLEPGRRYTF

v_call: TRBV30
d_call: -
j_call: TRBJ1-1
clone_size: few
cdr3_nt: TGTGCCTGCCTGCCTGGACGGAAGAACACTGAAGCTTTCTTT
cdr3_aa: CACLPGRKNTEAFF

v_call: TRBV7-6
d_call: -
j_call: TRBJ1-4
clone_size: -
cdr3_nt: TGTGCCAGCAGCTTCCTCGGGGGGTTCGGTGAAAAACTGTTTTTT
cdr3_aa: CASSFLGGFGEKLFF

v_call: TRBV27
d_call: -
j_call: TRBJ1-6
clone_size: -
cdr3_nt: TGTGCCAGCAGCCTCGGGTCAGGAGCCTATAATTCACCCCTCCACTTT
cdr3_aa: CASSLGSGAYNSPLHF

v_call: TRBV11-2
d_call: TRBD1
j_call: TRBJ2-7
clone_size: -
cdr3_nt: TGTGCCAGCAGCTTGGTGGACAGGCTGGGCAATGAGCAGTACTTC
cdr3_aa: CASSLVDRLGNEQYF

v_call: TRBV24-1
d_call: TRBD1
j_call: TRBJ1-2
clone_size: -
cdr3_nt: TGTGCCACGGCTACAGGGGGGGCCTATGGCTACACCTTC
cdr3_aa: CATATGGAYGYTF

v_call: TRBV7-9
d_call: -
j_call: TRBJ2-4
clone_size: few
cdr3_nt: TGTGCCAGCAGCCCCGGAATAGCCAAAAACATTCAGTACTTC
cdr3_aa: CASSPGIAKNIQYF

v_call: TRBV30
d_call: TRBD1
j_call: TRBJ2-7
clone_size: -
cdr3_nt: TGTGCCTGGAGTGTAACAGGGACAGGGGGCCTCTACGAGCAGTACTTC
cdr3_aa: CAWSVTGTGGLYEQYF

v_call: TRBV12-3/TRBV12-4
d_call: -
j_call: TRBJ1-1
clone_size: many
cdr3_nt: TGTGCCAGCAGTTTACTACTTAACACTGAAGCTTTCTTT
cdr3_aa: CASSLLLNTEAFF

v_call: TRBV5-6
d_call: -
j_call: TRBJ1-5
clone_size: -
cdr3_nt: TGTGCCAGCAGCTTCGAGGGAGAAGGCAATCAGCCCCAGCATTTT
cdr3_aa: CASSFEGEGNQPQHF

v_call: TRBV5-1
d_call: TRBD1
j_call: TRBJ2-1
clone_size: few
cdr3_nt: TGCGCCAGCAGCACCGGGACAGGGGAAAGGGAGTTCTTC
cdr3_aa: CASSTGTGEREFF

v_call: TRBV4-2
d_call: -
j_call: TRBJ1-1
clone_size: few
cdr3_nt: TGTGCCAGCAGCCATGGCGTAAGGGAAGCTTTCTTT
cdr3_aa: CASSHGVREAFF

v_call: TRBV12-3/TRBV12-4
d_call: -
j_call: TRBJ2-3
clone_size: once
cdr3_nt: TGTGCCAGCAGTTTCGGCAGGACCCCAGATGCGCAGTATTTT
cdr3_aa: CASSFGRTPDAQYF

v_call: TRBV11-3
d_call: -
j_call: TRBJ2-1
clone_size: few
cdr3_nt: TGTGCCAGCAGCTTAGATTTTGTGGATGAGCAGTTCTTC
cdr3_aa: CASSLDFVDEQFF

v_call: TRBV12-3/TRBV12-4
d_call: -
j_call: TRBJ2-3
clone_size: many
cdr3_nt: TGTGCCAGCAGACCTACAGGGTACGGCACAGATACGCAGTATTTT
cdr3_aa: CASRPTGYGTDTQYF

v_call: TRBV2
d_call: -
j_call: TRBJ1-2
clone_size: many
cdr3_nt: TGTGCCAGCAGCCCCGACGGAAAATATGGCTACACCTTC
cdr3_aa: CASSPDGKYGYTF

v_call: TRBV5-1
d_call: -
j_call: TRBJ2-7
clone_size: -
cdr3_nt: TGCGCCGGCAGCTTCGGGGACGAGCAGTACTTC
cdr3_aa: CAGSFGDEQYF

v_call: TRBV4-2
d_call: TRBD1
j_call: TRBJ1-4
clone_size: few
cdr3_nt: TGTGCCAGCAGCCCCCCGGGACAGGGACCGAAAAATGAAAAACTGTTTTTT
cdr3_aa: CASSPPGQGPKNEKLFF

v_call: TRBV29-1
d_call: -
j_call: TRBJ1-1
clone_size: -
cdr3_nt: TGCAGCGCTGCCGACAGCCTTTCGAACACTGAAGCTTTCTTT
cdr3_aa: CSAADSLSNTEAFF

v_call: TRBV11-2
d_call: -
j_call: TRBJ1-1
clone_size: -
cdr3_nt: TGTGCCCGCACCAAGACGGGGGACACTGAAGCTTTCTTT
cdr3_aa: CARTKTGDTEAFF

v_call: TRBV7-2
d_call: -
j_call: TRBJ2-7
clone_size: -
cdr3_nt: TGTGCCAGCCGCCTCGACCGAAGCTCCTACAATGAGCAGTACTTC
cdr3_aa: CASRLDRSSYNEQYF

v_call: TRBV29-1
d_call: -
j_call: TRBJ1-1
clone_size: few
cdr3_nt: TGCAGCGTTGTAGGGGGGCTCACTGAAGCTTTCTTT
cdr3_aa: CSVVGGLTEAFF

v_call: TRBV7-9
d_call: -
j_call: TRBJ2-1
clone_size: few
cdr3_nt: TGTGCCAGCAGCCCTCCAAGGGGGGAATACAATGAGCAGTTCTTC
cdr3_aa: CASSPPRGEYNEQFF

v_call: TRBV10-3
d_call: TRBD1
j_call: TRBJ2-3
clone_size: many
cdr3_nt: TGTGCCATCAGTGCCTCGACAGGGATTTTGGGAGATACGCAGTATTTT
cdr3_aa: CAISASTGILGDTQYF

v_call: TRBV15
d_call: -
j_call: TRBJ1-1
clone_size: -
cdr3_nt: TGTGCCACCAGCAGAGGCCCCCTTCTTGGCCAGGCTTTCTTT
cdr3_aa: CATSRGPLLGQAFF

v_call: TRBV9
d_call: TRBD1
j_call: TRBJ2-3
clone_size: few
cdr3_nt: TGTGCCAGCAGCGTAGGAGCAGGGGGCGCAGATACGCAGTATTTT
cdr3_aa: CASSVGAGGADTQYF

v_call: TRBV14
d_call: -
j_call: TRBJ2-3
clone_size: -
cdr3_nt: TGTGCCAGCAGCCAAGGCGGGGCTCGCCCTTTAGATACGCAGTATTTT
cdr3_aa: CASSQGGARPLDTQYF

v_call: TRBV4-2
d_call: -
j_call: TRBJ2-1
clone_size: -
cdr3_nt: TGTGCCAGCAGCCAAGATGAAGGGGAAGGGTACGATGAGCAGTTCTTC
cdr3_aa: CASSQDEGEGYDEQFF

v_call: TRBV7-8
d_call: -
j_call: TRBJ2-5
clone_size: few
cdr3_nt: TGTGCCAGCAGCTGGGGGACATCGTACCAAGAGACCCAGTACTTC
cdr3_aa: CASSWGTSYQETQYF

v_call: TRBV20-1
d_call: -
j_call: TRBJ1-6
clone_size: few
cdr3_nt: TGCAGTGCTACCATGGCGGGACCTAATTCACCCCTCCACTTT
cdr3_aa: CSATMAGPNSPLHF

v_call: TRBV11-2
d_call: TRBD2
j_call: TRBJ2-3
clone_size: -
cdr3_nt: TGTGCCAGCAGCGCCCGGACTAGCGGGGGAACAGATACGCAGTATTTT
cdr3_aa: CASSARTSGGTDTQYF

v_call: TRBV12-3/TRBV12-4
d_call: TRBD2
j_call: TRBJ2-3
clone_size: -
cdr3_nt: TGTGCCAGCAGTTTGTGGCGGGGGGGCGGAGGAGATACGCAGTATTTT
cdr3_aa: CASSLWRGGGGDTQYF